This T cell receptor beta chain was recovered during a study of T-cell memory formation after mild COVID-19. Study outcomes and limitations: Later expanders leaned CD4+, whereas clones that contracted between day 15 and 85 were balanced CD4/CD8. Pre-infection memory held some responding clones, suggesting pre-existing cross-reactive T cells responded.

Details on this clonotype: No antigen is known for it.

Using its own MiXCR run on the 5' RACE reads, TCRdb lists one record per CDR3 protein. The table has 500,000 to 650,000 distinct CDR3 sequences, about a fifth seen once; the top ten hold around 8.4%. This CDR3 comprises 15 residues. The germline gives CDR1 LNHNV, CDR2 YYDKDF (reference sequence). The ends lost 1 base at V and 5 bases at J; junction bases unmatched: 1. The sequence was collected from an adult woman who had mild COVID-19 (a few samples of this study predate the infection). Cell type and time point are not known. The rearrangement uses TRBV15 and TRBJ2-3; 12 bases agree with TRBD2. Material: PBMCs or a T cell subset sorted from them (not recorded which). The CDR3 coding sequence is TGTGCCACCAGCAGAGTACTAGCGGGGGGAGATACGCAGTATTTT. Its protein is CATSRVLAGGDTQYF.